The 29 T cell receptor beta chains below come from one sample, sequenced in a study of shared clonotypes between healthy human individuals. Clones were read by immunoSEQ multiplex PCR, and TCRdb kept only the in-frame ones, dropping some. This sample has under 750,000 clones, with approximately 77% found just once. The specimen sequenced was memory CD4+ T cells sorted from blood. Subset denoted: CD45RA-negative fraction. These receptors came from a woman aged 30 to 39 in good health.

The chain couples TRBV28 to TRBJ2-2; 10 positions agree with TRBD2. The CDR3 consists of 14 residues. Per the germline V gene, CDR1 is MDHEN and CDR2 is SYDVKM. With V trimmed by 11 bases and J by 4 bases, 7 bases remained unmatched. The CDR3 DNA is TGTGCCGGACGGACTAGCGGCCGCACCGGGGAGCTGTTTTTT. Protein: CAGRTSGRTGELFF.

This chain uses TRBV29-1 with TRBJ1-1, with D maybe TRBD1 (5 bases). The germline gives CDR1 SQVTM, CDR2 ANQGSEA. The CDR3 covers 14 residues. Trimming stripped 5 bases from V and 0 bases from J, with 13 bases between. The CDR3 DNA follows: TGCAGCGTTCTTTCCGGGACGGTGAACACTGAAGCTTTCTTT. It translates to CSVLSGTVNTEAFF.

This sequence joins TRBV11-2 and TRBJ2-3; D may be TRBD2 (5 bases). The V end was cut by 5 bases, the J end by 6 bases, with 24 bases between. CDR3 size: 17 residues. The germline V gene has CDR1 SGHAT and CDR2 FQNNGV. This CDR3 reads CASSHKAFAVGMDTQYF. The CDR3 DNA reads TGTGCCAGCAGCCATAAGGCGTTTGCGGTCGGGATGGATACGCAGTATTTT.

The table lists this clone with many counts. This rearrangement joins TRBV19 to TRBJ1-1; D ambiguous. The CDR3 extends over 15 amino acids. Trimming left V 7 bases short and J 0 bases short, with 15 bases between. Germline CDR1 reads LNHDA; CDR2 reads SQIVND (reference sequence). Here the CDR3 DNA reads TGTGCCAGTACGCCCGGCCCCGACGTGAACACTGAAGCTTTCTTT. This gives the protein CASTPGPDVNTEAFF.

The CDR3 protein is CASRAGLQVEAFF. The CDR3 region has the DNA TGTGCCAGCAGGGCAGGGTTGCAGGTTGAAGCTTTCTTT. The chain has TRBV5-4 and TRBJ1-1, with D perhaps matching TRBD1 (5 bases). CDR3 size: 13 residues. Per the germline V gene, CDR1 is SGHNT and CDR2 is YYREEE (reference sequence). The ends were cut back, 5 bases at V and 7 bases at J, with 15 bases in the middle.

In this sample, this clone turned up a few times. The rearrangement uses TRBV6-4 and TRBJ2-2, with TRBD1 matching over 10 bases. This CDR3 spans 14 amino acids. The ends lost 3 bases at V and 6 bases at J; junction bases unmatched: 1. Germline V gene sequence: CDR1 MRHNA, CDR2 SNTAGT. The CDR3 loop is CASSEGTGAGELFF. The CDR3 DNA reads as TGTGCCAGCAGTGAAGGGACAGGGGCCGGGGAGCTGTTTTTT.

This chain links TRBV6-6 with TRBJ1-4; D not certain. Germline V gene data show CDR1 as MNHNY and CDR2 as SVGAGI (reference sequence). CDR3 length equals 12 residues. The V and J ends lost 0 bases and 8 bases respectively, with 4 bases between them. This CDR3 reads CASSYSNEKLFF. DNA of the CDR3: TGTGCCAGCAGTTACTCGAACGAAAAACTGTTTTTT.

This chain's CDR3 is CASIKTSGNSYEQYF. DNA for the CDR3: TGTGCCAGCATAAAGACTAGCGGGAACTCCTACGAGCAGTACTTC. This sequence joins TRBV28 and TRBJ2-7, with 11 bases aligning to TRBD2. There are 15 residues in the CDR3. Germline V lookup: CDR1 MDHEN, CDR2 SYDVKM. The V segment lost 7 bases and the J segment 0 bases; nucleotides outside the gene matches: 5.

This chain connects TRBV10-3 to TRBJ2-7; 11 bases match TRBD1. CDR3 length: 16 amino acids. V lost 4 bases to trimming and J lost 3 bases; unmatched junction nucleotides: 8. Germline CDR1 is ENHRY and CDR2 is SYGVKD. The CDR3 bases are TGTGCCATCAGTGCCGCAGCCGGGACAGGGGGCTACGAGCAGTACTTC. Its protein product is CAISAAAGTGGYEQYF.

The chain is built from TRBV28 and TRBJ1-3; 9 nucleotides align to TRBD1. The CDR3 is 15 amino acids. The V gene end was trimmed by 5 bases and the J gene end by 3 bases; junction bases not matched to a gene: 5. The germline V gene has CDR1 MDHEN and CDR2 SYDVKM. As DNA, the CDR3 is TGTGCCAGCAGTGGACAGGGGAGCGGTGGAAACACCATATATTTT. This sequence encodes CASSGQGSGGNTIYF.

This sequence joins TRBV29-1 and TRBJ2-1; D possibly uses TRBD1 or TRBD2 (5 bases each). CDR1 and CDR2 (germline): SQVTM, ANQGSEA. This CDR3 is built from 11 residues. V lost 5 bases and J lost 9, with 11 bases in between. CDR3 in amino acids: CSVWTGAEQFF. CDR3 coding DNA: TGCAGCGTTTGGACCGGGGCTGAGCAGTTCTTC.

V and J are TRBV14 and TRBJ2-6, with D uncertain. CDR3 length: 13 amino acids. Looked up from germline, CDR1 is SGHDN and CDR2 is FVKESK. The V gene lost 4 bases and the J gene lost 4 bases, with 5 bases spanning the gap. The CDR3 protein is CASSRQGANVLTF. The CDR3 DNA reads TGTGCCAGCAGCCGCCAAGGGGCCAACGTCCTGACTTTC. Full variable domain (rest looked up from reference TRBV14 and TRBJ2-6): EAGVTQFPSHSVIEKGQTVTLRCDPISGHDNLYWYRRVMGKEIKFLLHFVKESKQDESGMPNNRFLAERTGGTYSTLKVQPAELEDSGVYFCASSRQGANVLTFGAGSRLTVL.

The V and J genes are TRBV11-1 and TRBJ1-5; D remains unclear. The CDR3 sequence is 13 residues long. V was cut by 5 bases and J by 5 bases, with 10 bases left in between. CDR1 and CDR2 (germline): SGHAT, FQDESV (reference sequence). The CDR3 DNA is TGTGCCAGCAGCCCCGGAAGCGATCAGCCCCAGCATTTT. Amino acids: CASSPGSDQPQHF.

V is TRBV18 and J is TRBJ2-7; maybe TRBD1 (5 bases). This CDR3 spans 13 amino acids. Germline CDR1 KGHSH, CDR2 LQKENI. V lost 2 bases and J lost 6, with 11 bases in between. The CDR3 here is CASSPIEGAEQYF. CDR3 DNA: TGTGCCAGCTCACCAATAGAAGGGGCCGAGCAGTACTTC.

About this clone: Other nucleotide sequences in the sample specify the same CDR3. The gene calls are TRBV28 and TRBJ1-1; a possible D gene is TRBD1 (6 bases). The CDR3 has 13 amino acids. CDR1 MDHEN and CDR2 SYDVKM come from the germline V gene. Trimming took off 1 base at V and 7 bases at J, with 10 bases between the two ends. The CDR3 here is CASSLSGRGEAFF. CDR3 bases: TGTGCCAGCAGTTTATCCGGCAGGGGTGAAGCTTTCTTT.

The rearrangement joins TRBV6-6 to TRBJ1-2, with no clear D. This CDR3 contains 14 residues. CDR1 and CDR2 (germline): MNHNY, SVGAGI (reference sequence). The ends were cut back, 6 bases at V and 6 bases at J, with 17 bases in the middle. This CDR3 is CASSSAGSLDGYTF. The CDR3 bases are TGTGCCAGCAGCTCAGCCGGGTCCCTTGATGGCTACACCTTC.

The chain carries TRBV27 and TRBJ2-1; either TRBD1 or TRBD2 may fit D (6 bases each). The CDR3 is 16 residues long. V lost 5 bases to trimming and J lost 7 bases, with 21 bases between them. Germline CDR1 MNHEY, CDR2 SMNVEV (reference sequence). The CDR3 sequence is CASSRKGGGPLNEQFF. In DNA, the CDR3 is TGTGCCAGCAGTCGAAAGGGGGGAGGACCCCTTAATGAGCAGTTCTTC.

V and J are TRBV19 and TRBJ1-5; D remains unclear. The CDR3 covers 13 residues. CDR1 and CDR2 (germline): LNHDA, SQIVND (reference sequence). V was cut by 5 bases and J by 3 bases, with 8 bases left in between. The CDR3 nucleotides read TGTGCCAGTAGTTGGGCGGCCAATCAGCCCCAGCATTTT. Translation: CASSWAANQPQHF.

Only one count was recorded for this clone. A much more abundant neighbour one base away suggests this may be a read error. The chain joins TRBV27 to TRBJ2-2; D possibly corresponds to TRBD1 (5 bases). V lost 8 bases and J 1 base, leaving 8 bases between the germline ends. The CDR3 is 13 amino acids. CDR1 MNHEY and CDR2 SMNVEV come from the germline V gene (reference sequence). CDR3: CASGTGNTGELFF. CDR3 in DNA: TGTGCCAGCGGAACAGGGAACACCGGGGAGCTGTTTTTT.

The chain has TRBV10-2 and TRBJ2-7, with TRBD2 matching over 8 bases. V shed 6 bases and J 6 bases; nucleotides not matched to a gene: 10. In germline, CDR1 is WSHSY, CDR2 SAAADI. The CDR3 sequence is 14 residues long. CDR3 sequence: CASRGGSGRREQYF. The CDR3 coding sequence is TGCGCCAGCAGGGGAGGAAGCGGGAGACGCGAGCAGTACTTC.

V gene TRBV18 combines with J gene TRBJ2-1; no reliable D call. Trimming stripped 2 bases from V and 7 bases from J, with 9 bases between. Germline assignment: CDR1 KGHSH and CDR2 LQKENI. The CDR3 has 13 amino acids. The CDR3: CASSPSLQNEQFF. CDR3 nucleotide sequence: TGTGCCAGCTCACCATCACTACAAAATGAGCAGTTCTTC.

In regard to this clone: Other DNA sequences of this sample code for an identical CDR3. The chain recombines TRBV7-2 with TRBJ1-5; a weak D match, TRBD1 (5 bases). V lost 6 bases and J lost 1, with 13 bases in between. Per the germline V gene, CDR1 is SGHTA and CDR2 is FQGNSA. The CDR3 is 15 residues long. The CDR3 DNA sequence: TGTGCCAGCAGTCCCGACAGTCTGAGCAATCAGCCCCAGCATTTT. Protein: CASSPDSLSNQPQHF.

The chain couples TRBV27 to TRBJ1-5, with D possibly TRBD1 on 6 matching bases. Germline V gives CDR1 MNHEY, CDR2 SMNVEV (reference sequence). V was trimmed by 3 bases and J by 6 bases, leaving 9 bases between them. The CDR3 runs 13 residues. The CDR3 DNA is TGTGCCAGCAGTTTGCAGGACAGTCAGCCCCAGCATTTT. It is translated as CASSLQDSQPQHF.

The V and J genes are TRBV19 and TRBJ2-7; a weak D match, TRBD1 (5 bases). CDR3 length: 12 amino acids. Germline lookup yields CDR1 LNHDA and CDR2 SQIVND (reference sequence). V was clipped by 4 bases and J by 6 bases, with 10 bases between them. The CDR3 DNA sequence: TGTGCCAGTAGTAGGGGCAGGTCCGAGCAGTACTTC. It codes for CASSRGRSEQYF.

J is TRBJ2-7 and V is TRBV25-1, with D possibly matching TRBD1 (8 bases). The V gene's germline CDR1 is MGHDK and CDR2 SYGVNS. This CDR3 is built from 16 residues. Trimming took 4 bases from V and 3 from J, leaving 19 bases between them. The CDR3 loop reads CASSGLQGGENYEQYF. As DNA, the CDR3 is TGTGCCAGCAGTGGGCTACAGGGGGGGGAAAACTACGAGCAGTACTTC.

This clone has a handful of counts. The chain joins TRBV5-1 to TRBJ2-3; D gene uncertain. Germline V gene data show CDR1 as SGHRS and CDR2 as YFSETQ. With 0 bases removed from V and 13 bases from J, the gap between germline ends came to 12 bases. The CDR3 loop spans 12 amino acids. CDR3 region: CASSLDKVVEYF. The CDR3 nucleotides are TGCGCCAGCAGCTTGGACAAGGTTGTCGAGTATTTT.

In this sample, this clone turned up many times. This chain joins TRBV28 and TRBJ1-1; TRBD1 matches at 7 bases. CDR3 size: 14 residues. Trimming removed 6 bases from V and 1 base from J; junction bases left unmatched: 5. Germline assignment: CDR1 MDHEN and CDR2 SYDVKM. The DNA of the CDR3 is TGTGCCAGCAGGAACAGGGGCCCGAACACTGAAGCTTTCTTT. Translating it yields CASRNRGPNTEAFF.

Here the CDR3 DNA reads TGTGCCAGCTCACCGATGGCGCCAAATAGCAATCAGCCCCAGCATTTT. Translated: CASSPMAPNSNQPQHF. This chain links TRBV18 with TRBJ1-5; D not certain. CDR1 is KGHSH, CDR2 LQKENI, per germline. This CDR3 contains 16 residues. V gave up 3 bases and J gave up 0 bases, with 12 bases separating them. The variable domain in full, completed from reference TRBV18 and TRBJ1-5, reads NAGVMQNPRHLVRRRGQEARLRCSPMKGHSHVYWYRQLPEEGLKFMVYLQKENIIDESGMPKERFSAEFPKEGPSILRIQQVVRGDSAAYFCASSPMAPNSNQPQHFGDGTRLSIL.

This chain uses TRBV10-2 with TRBJ1-1; tentatively, D is TRBD1 (6 bases). Germline loops: CDR1 WSHSY, CDR2 SAAADI. The CDR3 has 16 residues. V shed 7 bases and J shed 2 bases, with 20 bases lying between them. Written as DNA, the CDR3 is TGCGCCAGCACCTTCTCCGGGGGCAGGGGAAACACTGAAGCTTTCTTT. It codes for CASTFSGGRGNTEAFF.